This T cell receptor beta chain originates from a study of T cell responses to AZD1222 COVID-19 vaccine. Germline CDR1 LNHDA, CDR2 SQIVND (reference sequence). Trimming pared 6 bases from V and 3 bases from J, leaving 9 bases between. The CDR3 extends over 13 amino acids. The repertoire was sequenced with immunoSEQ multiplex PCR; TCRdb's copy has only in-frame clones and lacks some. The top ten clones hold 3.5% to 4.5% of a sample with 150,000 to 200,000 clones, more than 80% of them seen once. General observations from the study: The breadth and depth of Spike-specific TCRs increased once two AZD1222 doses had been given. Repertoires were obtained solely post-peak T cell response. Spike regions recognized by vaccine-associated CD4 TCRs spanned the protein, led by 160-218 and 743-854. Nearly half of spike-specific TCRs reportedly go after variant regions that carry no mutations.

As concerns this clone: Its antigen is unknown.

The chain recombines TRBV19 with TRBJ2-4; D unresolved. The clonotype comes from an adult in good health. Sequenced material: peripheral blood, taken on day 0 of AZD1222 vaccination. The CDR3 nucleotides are TGTGCCAGTAGCGTAGGAAACAAAAACATTCAGTACTTC. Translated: CASSVGNKNIQYF.